This TCR beta chain was sequenced in a study of blood T cells in healthy people across ages. This clonotype was recorded at least ten times. Trimming took 8 bases from V and 3 from J, leaving 15 bases between them. CDR3 length: 13 amino acids. Germline V gives CDR1 SGDLS, CDR2 YYNGEE. Together with a sample-barcoded 5' primer, a J-beta primer mix was included in a second PCR lasting about 6 to 11 cycles. MiXCR, run by TCRdb on the 5' RACE reads, gives a single entry per CDR3 protein. The table shows 700,000 to 850,000 distinct CDR3 sequences, with under 40% occurring only once. This chain links TRBV9 with TRBJ2-7; perhaps TRBD1 as D (6 bases). The source is a man between 18 and 35 years old in good health. The sequenced sample consisted of blood. The CDR3 spells CASGTGQDYEQYF. The CDR3 DNA reads TGTGCCAGTGGAACGGGACAAGACTACGAGCAGTACTTC.